The rows below give T cell receptor beta chains drawn from one sample of a study of T cell repertoires in cytomegalovirus infection. TCRdb itself ran the reads through MiXCR, one entry per CDR3 protein. The data contain hundreds of thousands of distinct CDR3 sequences, roughly 42% of them singletons. For these TCRs, the target antigens are not known. The source was cultured PBMCs, collected from culture after CMV antigen stimulation. The source of these receptors is a human donor in good health (CMV status not recorded). Some clones in this sample may be carry-over from other donors' samples. CDR3s include the opening cysteine and the closing phenylalanine or tryptophan.

v_call	j_call	cdr3_aa
TRBV4-1	TRBJ2-5	CASSQVHPRGQETQYF
TRBV29-1	TRBJ2-7	CSVVRLAGGNEQYF
TRBV7-6	TRBJ2-3	CASSLGVSVDTQYF
TRBV9	TRBJ1-2	CASSPGSGGYTF
TRBV7-2	TRBJ1-5	CASSLYRDQPQHF
TRBV11-1	TRBJ2-1	CASSSPGVSSYNEQFF
TRBV11-3	TRBJ2-2	CASGPRTGVETGELFF
TRBV5-4	TRBJ2-7	CASSLGQGVSYEQYF
TRBV7-6	TRBJ2-1	CASSVPDGEQFF
TRBV7-8	TRBJ2-1	CASSLDVLNEQFF
TRBV4-1	TRBJ1-1	CASSRAGLMNTEAFF
TRBV7-2	TRBJ2-3	CASSYTRGGLDTQYF
TRBV5-4	TRBJ2-1	CASQGQGASRDGNEQFF
TRBV12-3/TRBV12-4	TRBJ2-7	CASSLFVAEQYF
TRBV12-5	TRBJ2-1	CASGLGRQQFF
TRBV6-2/TRBV6-3	TRBJ2-3	CASGRVPRDTQYF
TRBV7-9	TRBJ2-3	CASSSTQDRKVTDTQYF
TRBV4-1	TRBJ1-3	CASSRSASSSGNTIYF
TRBV5-1	TRBJ1-1	CASSDGVLGTEAFF
TRBV7-2	TRBJ2-1	CASSLVTNEQFF
TRBV5-4	TRBJ2-3	CASSNSGKSTDTQYF
TRBV12-3/TRBV12-4	TRBJ1-3	CASRSWNTIYF
TRBV7-2	TRBJ2-5	CASSRPGGGETQYF
TRBV19	TRBJ1-2	CASSLTTSYNYGYTF
TRBV6-1	TRBJ1-2	CASSTAGPGGLANYGYTF
TRBV28	TRBJ1-2	CGSSGGGFGYTF
TRBV6-8	TRBJ2-4	CASSYSRGNGNIQYF
TRBV11-2	TRBJ1-2	CASSSPGGTNYGYTF
TRBV27	TRBJ1-6	CASARQTNTYNSPLHF
TRBV5-6	TRBJ2-1	CASSLWGAGEQFF
TRBV18	TRBJ2-5	CASLSGTGVETQYF
TRBV5-1	TRBJ2-5	CASSSPSLAQETQYF
TRBV6-6	TRBJ2-1	CASIGTSGRNEQFF
TRBV7-8	TRBJ2-3	CASSLGYLRDTDTQYF
TRBV7-4	TRBJ1-1	CASSSPQGGLLEAFF
TRBV7-2	TRBJ2-1	CASSRSEVYNEQFF
TRBV6-5	TRBJ1-6	CASSYSFRREYSYNSPLHF
TRBV7-9	TRBJ2-5	CASSSFLSIIQETQYF
TRBV12-3/TRBV12-4	TRBJ1-1	CASSDNRGLRTEAFF
TRBV7-9	TRBJ2-3	CASSDQGPTDTQYF
TRBV7-9	TRBJ2-7	CASSHLTGVAYEQYF
TRBV7-6	TRBJ2-3	CASSLLREWETDTQYF
TRBV6-6	TRBJ1-4	CASSWKSTSGYEKLFF
TRBV6-5	TRBJ1-5	CASSWDGRGYSNQPQHF
TRBV7-2	TRBJ1-3	CASSLGPAGGSGNTIYF
TRBV7-2	TRBJ2-7	CASSPQTGGYEQYF
TRBV7-9	TRBJ1-1	CASFVDSMNTEAFF
TRBV25-1	TRBJ2-2	CAAQEAGGTGELFF
TRBV28	TRBJ1-2	CASSNRVGYGYTF
TRBV2	TRBJ1-1	CASTVGGYTEAFF
TRBV7-2	TRBJ2-7	CASSLGYKAYEQYF
TRBV6-5	TRBJ2-6	CASSSAAAGANVLTF
TRBV5-1	TRBJ2-2	CASSPGTSGFNTGELFF
TRBV12-3/TRBV12-4	TRBJ2-3	CASSPIAGGWNTQYF
TRBV4-1	TRBJ2-1	CASSQGRQGAGNEQFF
TRBV5-4	TRBJ2-5	CASSRRTDPQETQYF
TRBV6-2/TRBV6-3	TRBJ2-4	CASSRTSGAKNIQYF
TRBV14	TRBJ1-6	CASSQGQAKNSPLHF